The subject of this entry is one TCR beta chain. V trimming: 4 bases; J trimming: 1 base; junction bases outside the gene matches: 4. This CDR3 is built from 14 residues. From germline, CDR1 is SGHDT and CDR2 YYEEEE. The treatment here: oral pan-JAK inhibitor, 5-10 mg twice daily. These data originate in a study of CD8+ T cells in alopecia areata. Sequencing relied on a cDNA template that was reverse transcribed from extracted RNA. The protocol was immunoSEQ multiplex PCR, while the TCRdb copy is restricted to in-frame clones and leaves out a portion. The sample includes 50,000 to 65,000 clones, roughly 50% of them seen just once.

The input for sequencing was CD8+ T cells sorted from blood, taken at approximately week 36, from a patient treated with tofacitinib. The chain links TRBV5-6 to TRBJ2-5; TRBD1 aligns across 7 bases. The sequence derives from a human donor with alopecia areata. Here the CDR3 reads CASSRGQFQETQYF. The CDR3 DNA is TGTGCCAGCAGCCGGGGACAGTTCCAAGAGACCCAGTACTTC.